The 18 T cell receptor beta chains below were found in one sample sequenced in a study of cytomegalovirus exposure and HLA in healthy donors. The PCR contained 60 Vbeta and 13 Jbeta primers. Repertoires were generated with immunoSEQ multiplex PCR, while TCRdb's copy carries only in-frame clones and drops some. The table lists about 78,000 clones, approximately 84% of them singletons. The sample consisted of PBMCs. Every receptor here comes from a woman in her forties or fifties in good health and CMV-seronegative.

The J gene is TRBJ1-4, the V gene TRBV4-3, with TRBD1 as a possible D gene (5 bases). The V gene lost 4 bases and the J gene lost 4 bases, with 16 bases spanning the gap. The V gene's germline CDR1 is LGHNA and CDR2 YSLEER. The CDR3 has 16 amino acids. The CDR3, as DNA: TGCGCCAGCAGCCCCCACCTAGGGGTTATTAATGAAAAACTGTTTTTT. As protein: CASSPHLGVINEKLFF.

The chain recombines TRBV6-1 with TRBJ1-1, with unresolved D. Germline V lookup: CDR1 MNHNS, CDR2 SASEGT. Trimming removed 7 bases from V and 2 bases from J, with 11 bases in between. This CDR3 region has 13 residues. CDR3 sequence (DNA): TGTGCCAGCACTGACTTTTTTAACACTGAAGCTTTCTTT. Translation: CASTDFFNTEAFF.

The chain uses TRBV4-1 and TRBJ2-7; D remains ambiguous. This CDR3 has 15 amino acids. Per germline, CDR1 MGHRA and CDR2 YSYEKL. V was clipped by 0 bases and J by 2 bases, with 11 bases between them. CDR3 region: CASSQDSAEPYEQYF. The CDR3 DNA reads TGCGCCAGCAGCCAAGATTCCGCGGAACCCTACGAGCAGTACTTC.

The chain uses TRBV25-1 and TRBJ2-3; TRBD2 matches 13 bases. The CDR3 consists of 17 residues. Trimming removed 2 bases from V and 4 bases from J; junction bases left unmatched: 6. CDR1 and CDR2 from the germline V gene are MGHDK and SYGVNS. For the CDR3, the DNA is TGTGCCAGCAGTGAAGAACTAGCGGGAGGGCCCGCAGATACGCAGTATTTT. Its translation: CASSEELAGGPADTQYF.

The V gene is TRBV9, the J gene TRBJ1-5; D might be TRBD1 (5 bases). CDR1 SGDLS and CDR2 YYNGEE come from the germline V gene. V was clipped by 4 bases and J by 3 bases, with 11 bases between them. This CDR3 region has 14 residues. The CDR3, as DNA: TGTGCCAGCAGCTCTGACAGTTACAATCAGCCCCAGCATTTT. Its translation is CASSSDSYNQPQHF.

The rearrangement links TRBV5-4 to TRBJ2-3, with 8 bases identical to TRBD2. The CDR3 has 16 amino acids. Germline V CDR1 and CDR2: SGHNT, YYREEE (reference sequence). Germline trimming cut 4 bases from V and 1 base from J; bases unmatched to any gene: 8. For the CDR3, the DNA is TGTGCCAGCAGCCTCCAGCGGGAGAGGGGCACAGATACGCAGTATTTT. It codes for CASSLQRERGTDTQYF.

The rearrangement uses TRBV6-4 and TRBJ1-5, with a tentative D call TRBD1 (6 bases). Per the germline V gene, CDR1 is MRHNA and CDR2 is SNTAGT. The CDR3 is 20 amino acids. V gave up 0 bases and J gave up 3 bases, with 24 bases separating them. In nucleotides, the CDR3 is TGTGCCAGCAGTGACTCGGCAGGGGCTTCTCTCTTCCCGGACAATCAGCCCCAGCATTTT. Translated, it gives CASSDSAGASLFPDNQPQHF.

The gene calls are TRBV15 and TRBJ1-1; no definite D call. The CDR3 runs to 13 residues. V lost 5 bases, J lost 0 bases, and 7 bases lay in between. CDR1 and CDR2 from the germline V gene are LNHNV and YYDKDF (reference sequence). The CDR3 coding sequence is TGTGCCACCAGCTCGCGGATGAACACTGAAGCTTTCTTT. Translated, it gives CATSSRMNTEAFF. The whole variable domain, filled in from reference TRBV15 and TRBJ1-1, reads DAMVIQNPRYQVTQFGKPVTLSCSQTLNHNVMYWYQQKSSQAPKLLFHYYDKDFNNEADTPDNFQSRRPNTSFCFLDIRSPGLGDTAMYLCATSSRMNTEAFFGQGTRLTVV.

V usage is TRBV19 and J usage is TRBJ2-2; 8 bases agree with TRBD2. CDR3 length equals 15 residues. After removal of 6 bases from V and 2 bases from J, the junction contained 5 bases not matched to a gene. Germline V CDR1 and CDR2: LNHDA, SQIVND (reference sequence). In DNA form, the CDR3 reads TGTGCCAGTAGAGCAGCGGGAGTTAACACCGGGGAGCTGTTTTTT. Translating gives CASRAAGVNTGELFF.

This clone was seen only a few times. This chain connects TRBV5-1 to TRBJ1-4; D gene uncertain. The CDR3 has 17 amino acids. The germline V gene has CDR1 SGHRS and CDR2 YFSETQ. Between the trimmed V and J ends, which lost 4 bases and 8 bases, there was a span of 24 bases. CDR3 amino acids: CASSPRSTSGGGEKLFF. CDR3 nucleotide sequence: TGCGCCAGCAGCCCCCGGAGCACCTCGGGAGGAGGGGAAAAACTGTTTTTT.

V is TRBV6-4 and J is TRBJ2-3; maybe TRBD2 (6 bases). The CDR3 covers 14 residues. Germline values: CDR1 MRHNA, CDR2 SNTAGT. V dropped 4 bases and J dropped 8 bases, with 16 bases sitting between them. The CDR3, as DNA: TGTGCCAGCAGTGTCACGGGGGAGATTGGTACGCAGTATTTT. Its protein is CASSVTGEIGTQYF.

The V call is TRBV5-5, the J call TRBJ1-1; tentative D call: TRBD1 (6 bases). Germline lookup yields CDR1 SGHKS and CDR2 YYEKEE (reference sequence). V lost 1 base, J lost 5 bases, and 12 bases lay in between. The CDR3 covers 14 residues. CDR3 DNA sequence: TGTGCCAGCAGCTTGTATCAGGGGCATACTGAAGCTTTCTTT. It yields the protein CASSLYQGHTEAFF.

This clone has a handful of counts. V usage is TRBV11-3 and J usage is TRBJ2-1, with 7 bases fitting TRBD2. J was trimmed by 2 bases and V by 5 bases; bases with no gene match: 6. CDR1 and CDR2 (germline): SGHNT, YENEEA. This CDR3 contains 15 residues. For the CDR3, the DNA is TGTGCCAGCAGCCTCGGCGGGGGAACCTACAATGAGCAGTTCTTC. The encoded protein is CASSLGGGTYNEQFF.

The CDR3 nucleotides read TGTGCCAGCTCACCACAGGGGGCTGCTGGGGCCAACGTCCTGACTTTC. This sequence encodes CASSPQGAAGANVLTF. The genes are TRBV18 and TRBJ2-6, with 7 bases fitting TRBD1. The junction had 2 bases not matched to a gene; V was cut back by 1 base and J by 2 bases. CDR1 and CDR2 from the germline V gene are KGHSH and LQKENI. The CDR3 has 16 amino acids. The complete variable domain, with remaining parts taken from reference TRBV18 and TRBJ2-6, reads NAGVMQNPRHLVRRRGQEARLRCSPMKGHSHVYWYRQLPEEGLKFMVYLQKENIIDESGMPKERFSAEFPKEGPSILRIQQVVRGDSAAYFCASSPQGAAGANVLTFGAGSRLTVL.

The chain joins TRBV14 to TRBJ1-1; a possible D gene is TRBD1 (5 bases). Germline V gene sequence: CDR1 SGHDN, CDR2 FVKESK. The V end was cut by 5 bases, the J end by 8 bases, with 12 bases between. This CDR3 comprises 12 residues. The CDR3 sequence: CASSGGALEAFF. In nucleotides, the CDR3 is TGTGCCAGCAGCGGAGGGGCCCTCGAAGCTTTCTTT.

The rearrangement joins TRBV4-1 to TRBJ2-2, with 8 bases aligning to TRBD1. The CDR3 totals 15 residues. V dropped 5 bases and J dropped 2; count of bases not matched to a gene: 4. Germline-derived CDR1 and CDR2 are MGHRA and YSYEKL. CDR3 in amino acids: CASSFGTGNTGELFF. CDR3 sequence (DNA): TGCGCCAGCAGCTTCGGGACAGGTAACACCGGGGAGCTGTTTTTT.

The chain employs TRBV2 and TRBJ2-2, with a weak D call TRBD1 (7 bases). Germline assignment: CDR1 SNHLY and CDR2 FYNNEI. Trimming took off 4 bases at V and 6 bases at J, with 12 bases between the two ends. The CDR3 consists of 14 residues. CDR3 protein: CASSARGASGELFF. CDR3 in DNA: TGTGCCAGCAGTGCCAGGGGGGCGTCCGGGGAGCTGTTTTTT.

This sequence joins TRBV5-1 and TRBJ2-2, with D possibly matching TRBD2 (5 bases). CDR1 SGHRS and CDR2 YFSETQ come from the germline V gene. The CDR3 consists of 16 residues. V was clipped by 0 bases and J by 3 bases, with 12 bases between them. CDR3 protein: CASSLDRAADTGELFF. The CDR3 nucleotides are TGCGCCAGCAGCTTGGATCGAGCGGCCGACACCGGGGAGCTGTTTTTT.